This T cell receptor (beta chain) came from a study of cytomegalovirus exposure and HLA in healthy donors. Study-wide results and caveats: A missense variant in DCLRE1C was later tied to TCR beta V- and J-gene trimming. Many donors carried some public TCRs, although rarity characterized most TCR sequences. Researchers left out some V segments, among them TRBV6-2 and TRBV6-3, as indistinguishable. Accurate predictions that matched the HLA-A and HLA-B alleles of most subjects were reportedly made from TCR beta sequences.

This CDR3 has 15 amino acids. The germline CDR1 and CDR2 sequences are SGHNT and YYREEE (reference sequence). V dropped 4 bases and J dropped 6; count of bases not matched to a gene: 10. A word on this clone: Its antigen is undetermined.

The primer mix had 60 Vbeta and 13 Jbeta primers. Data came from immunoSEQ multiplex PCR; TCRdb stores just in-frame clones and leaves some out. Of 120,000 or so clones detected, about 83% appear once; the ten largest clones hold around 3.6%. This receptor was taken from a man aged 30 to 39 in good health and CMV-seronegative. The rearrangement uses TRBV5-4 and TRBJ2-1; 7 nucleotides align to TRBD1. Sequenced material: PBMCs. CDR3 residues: CASSPQTGNGNEQFF. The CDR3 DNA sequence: TGTGCCAGCAGCCCACAGACAGGGAATGGCAATGAGCAGTTCTTC.